This record looks at one T cell receptor beta chain sequence and its context. No antigen is known for it. No clone much larger than this one lies a single base away; base qualities are absent. This specimen comes from a study of blood T cell repertoires in COVID-19 (dated by TCRdb to 2020 to 2022). About the study as a whole: Collaborator samples came from the United States, Italy and Spain and covered acute and convalescent phases of COVID-19. The material from the prospective study consisted of cDNA or gDNA derived from T cells, B-cell-depleted T cells, or PBMCs. Where available, HLA class I and class II types were taken from metadata supplied by the sample provider and were not determined by assay-based typing. The samples were drawn from the first 160 participants of the ongoing ImmuneRACE study and from about 1,200 subjects provided by 6 global collaborators. Sample metadata almost always included a de-identified subject ID, COVID-19 status, age in years and sex. The repertoires were made available in a free public database intended to serve as a resource for research on the immune response to SARS-CoV-2. Deeply sampled blood TCRbeta repertoires from subjects exposed to, actively infected with, or recovered from COVID-19 were included in the dataset. Points the paper makes about the study in general: The quantity of clinical and demographic metadata differed by source and by participant and was supplied without curation.

The immunoSEQ Assay, a bias-controlled multiplex PCR, was used to amplify TCRbeta CDR3 regions from genomic DNA. Per the original workflow: The number of nucleated cells in each sample was estimated from the amplification of reference gene primers within the assay. To quantify the absolute abundance of each unique TCRbeta CDR3 rearrangement, sequence reads were collapsed and filtered. For each sample, productive Simpson clonality was calculated as the square root of Simpson's diversity index over productive rearrangements. Here the immuneACCESS table is served through TCRdb, limited to in-frame sequences with V and J called. Missing clones are a known gap in these copies; in checked studies unresolved V genes cover under half, and the rest lacks a known reason. D and trimming come from the DNA, and the V and J calls and clone size come from that table. The sample table contains under 200,000 clones; only one count was recorded for 70% to 90% of them. Around 2.1% of the sample lies in the top ten.

A second Seattle source provided samples from volunteer blood donors who had recovered from COVID-19. Whole blood was collected in K2EDTA tubes by collaborating institutions according to the institutions' own protocols. For TCRbeta analysis, collaborators shipped samples as frozen whole blood, isolated PBMCs, or DNA extracted from either of those sample types. The V end gives up 7 bases and the J end 1 base, leaving 14 bases in the junction not matched to a gene. Its CDR3 holds 18 amino acids, cysteine through phenylalanine. Only the CDR3 region is kept as DNA, spanning 54 bases read in frame from base 1. The germline V gene (reference sequence) supplies CDR1 LNHDA and CDR2 SQIVND.

Sequenced input: peripheral blood. The TCR was taken from a man aged 45 to 65 who had recovered from COVID-19. This chain joins TRBV19 to TRBJ1-5; 9 central nucleotides agree with TRBD1. This receptor carries the CDR3 CASTHRGTGMLSNQPQHF. In nucleotide form, the sequence is TGTGCCAGTACCCATAGAGGGACAGGGATGTTGAGCAATCAGCCCCAGCATTTT.